This T cell receptor (beta chain) was sequenced in a study of blood T cell repertoires in COVID-19. Whole-study context: T cells, B-cell-depleted T cells, or PBMCs provided the cDNA or gDNA that served as material.

This clone has only one observation. Germline V CDR1 and CDR2: SGHRS, YFSETQ. Trimming cost V 4 bases and J 8 bases; bases outside gene matches: 10. This CDR3 has 14 residues. The assay was immunoSEQ multiplex PCR, and TCRdb's table has in-frame clones only and misses some. Counted here are more than 150,000 clones, around nine tenths occurring once; the ten biggest clones make up around 6.6%. Sequencing was performed on peripheral blood. This TCR was sampled from a man aged 35 to 55 with acute or convalescent COVID-19. The J gene is TRBJ1-2, the V gene TRBV5-1; 8 nucleotides match TRBD1. The CDR3 DNA sequence: TGCGCCAGCAGCCCAACAGGACAGGGAGGAGGCTACACCTTC. Translation gives CASSPTGQGGGYTF. Full variable domain (missing parts from reference TRBV5-1 and TRBJ1-2): KAGVTQTPRYLIKTRGQQVTLSCSPISGHRSVSWYQQTPGQGLQFLFEYFSETQRNKGNFPGRFSGRQFSNSRSEMNVSTLELGDSALYLCASSPTGQGGGYTFGSGTRLTVV.